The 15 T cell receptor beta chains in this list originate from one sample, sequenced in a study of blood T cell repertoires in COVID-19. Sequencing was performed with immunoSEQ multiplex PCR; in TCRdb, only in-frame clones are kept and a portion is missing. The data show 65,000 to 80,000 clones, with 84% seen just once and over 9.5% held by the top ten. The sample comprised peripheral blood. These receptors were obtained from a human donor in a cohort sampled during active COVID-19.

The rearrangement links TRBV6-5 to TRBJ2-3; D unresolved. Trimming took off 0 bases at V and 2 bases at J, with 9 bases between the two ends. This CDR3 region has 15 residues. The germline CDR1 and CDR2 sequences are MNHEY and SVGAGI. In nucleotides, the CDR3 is TGTGCCAGCAGTTACTCGCCCAGGATCACAGATACGCAGTATTTT. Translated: CASSYSPRITDTQYF.

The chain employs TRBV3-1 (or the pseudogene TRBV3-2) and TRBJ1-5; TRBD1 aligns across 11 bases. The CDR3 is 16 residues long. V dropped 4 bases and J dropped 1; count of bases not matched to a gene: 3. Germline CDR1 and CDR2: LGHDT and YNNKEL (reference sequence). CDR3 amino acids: CASSLGTGGSNQPQHF. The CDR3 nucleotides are TGTGCCAGCAGCCTCGGGACAGGGGGAAGCAATCAGCCCCAGCATTTT.

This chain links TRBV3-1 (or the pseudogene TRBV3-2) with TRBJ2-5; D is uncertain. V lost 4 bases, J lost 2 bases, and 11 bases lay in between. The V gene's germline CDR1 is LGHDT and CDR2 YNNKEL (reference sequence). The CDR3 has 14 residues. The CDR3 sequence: CASSPSLRQETQYF. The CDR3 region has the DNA TGTGCCAGCAGCCCCAGTCTGCGGCAAGAGACCCAGTACTTC.

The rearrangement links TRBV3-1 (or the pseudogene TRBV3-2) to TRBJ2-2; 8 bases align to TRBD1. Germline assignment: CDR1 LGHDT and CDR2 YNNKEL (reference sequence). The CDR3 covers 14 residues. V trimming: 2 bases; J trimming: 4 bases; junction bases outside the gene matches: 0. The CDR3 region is CASSQTGGTGELFF. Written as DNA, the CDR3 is TGTGCCAGCAGCCAAACAGGGGGCACCGGGGAGCTGTTTTTT.

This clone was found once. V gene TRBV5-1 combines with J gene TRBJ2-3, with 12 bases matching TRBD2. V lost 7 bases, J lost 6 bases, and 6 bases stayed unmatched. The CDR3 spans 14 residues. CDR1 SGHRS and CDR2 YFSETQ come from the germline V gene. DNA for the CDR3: TGCGCCAGCGGACTAGCGGGGCCTAGGGATACGCAGTATTTT. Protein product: CASGLAGPRDTQYF.

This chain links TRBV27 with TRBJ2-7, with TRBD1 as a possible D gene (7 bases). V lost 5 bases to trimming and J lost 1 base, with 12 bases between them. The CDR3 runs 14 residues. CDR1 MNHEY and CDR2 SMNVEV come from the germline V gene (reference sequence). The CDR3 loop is CASSPQGGSYEQYF. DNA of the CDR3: TGTGCCAGCAGTCCTCAGGGGGGTTCCTACGAGCAGTACTTC.

CDR3: CASSPGTIYSGNTIYF. The DNA for the CDR3 is TGTGCCAGCAGCCCAGGCACCATCTACTCTGGAAACACCATATATTTT. The chain has TRBV5-8 and TRBJ1-3; D remains ambiguous. Germline CDR1 SGHTS, CDR2 YDEGEE. The V and J ends lost 4 bases and 0 bases respectively, with 14 bases between them. The CDR3 is made up of 16 amino acids.

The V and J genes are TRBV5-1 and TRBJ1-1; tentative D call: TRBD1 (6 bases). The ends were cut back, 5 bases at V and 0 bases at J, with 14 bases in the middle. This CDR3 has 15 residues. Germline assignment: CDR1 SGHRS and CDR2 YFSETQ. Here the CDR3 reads CASRETGMVNTEAFF. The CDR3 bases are TGCGCCAGCAGGGAAACAGGGATGGTGAACACTGAAGCTTTCTTT.

CDR3 amino acids: CASSQLGAGAKTGELFF. The CDR3 bases are TGCGCCAGCAGCCAATTGGGGGCAGGGGCTAAGACCGGGGAGCTGTTTTTT. The chain is built from TRBV4-1 and TRBJ2-2, with D possibly TRBD1 on 6 matching bases. Trimming removed 2 bases from V and 5 bases from J, with 18 bases in between. Germline values: CDR1 MGHRA, CDR2 YSYEKL. The CDR3 loop spans 17 amino acids.

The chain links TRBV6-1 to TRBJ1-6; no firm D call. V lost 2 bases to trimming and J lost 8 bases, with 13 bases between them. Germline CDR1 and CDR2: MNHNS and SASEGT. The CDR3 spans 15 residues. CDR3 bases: TGTGCCAGCAGTGAATATCGACCTGCGGATTCACCCCTCCACTTT. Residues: CASSEYRPADSPLHF.

In nucleotides, the CDR3 is TGTGCCAGCAGCACAGGACAGTCCAACAATCAGCCCCAGCATTTT. Translation: CASSTGQSNNQPQHF. The chain joins TRBV11-2 to TRBJ1-5, with a tentative D call TRBD1 (6 bases). Trimming shortened V by 5 bases and J by 3 bases, and 14 bases separated the two germline ends. This CDR3 has 15 amino acids. CDR1 SGHAT and CDR2 FQNNGV come from the germline V gene.

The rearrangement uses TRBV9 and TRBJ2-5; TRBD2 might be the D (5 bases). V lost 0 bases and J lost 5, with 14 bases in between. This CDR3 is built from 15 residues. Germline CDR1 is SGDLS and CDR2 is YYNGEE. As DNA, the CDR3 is TGTGCCAGCAGCGTAGCAACGGGAAGGGTGGAGACCCAGTACTTC. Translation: CASSVATGRVETQYF.

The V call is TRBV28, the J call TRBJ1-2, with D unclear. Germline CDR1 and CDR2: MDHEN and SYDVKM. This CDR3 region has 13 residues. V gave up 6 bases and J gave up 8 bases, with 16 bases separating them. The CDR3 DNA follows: TGTGCCAGCAGCCTTAGCTCGACGAAGGGCTACACCTTC. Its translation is CASSLSSTKGYTF.

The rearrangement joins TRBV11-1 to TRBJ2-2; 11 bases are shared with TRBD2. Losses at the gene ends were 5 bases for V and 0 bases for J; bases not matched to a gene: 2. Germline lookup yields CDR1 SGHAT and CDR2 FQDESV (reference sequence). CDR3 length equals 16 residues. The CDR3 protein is CASSGGLAANTGELFF. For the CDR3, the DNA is TGTGCCAGCAGCGGGGGACTAGCGGCGAACACCGGGGAGCTGTTTTTT.

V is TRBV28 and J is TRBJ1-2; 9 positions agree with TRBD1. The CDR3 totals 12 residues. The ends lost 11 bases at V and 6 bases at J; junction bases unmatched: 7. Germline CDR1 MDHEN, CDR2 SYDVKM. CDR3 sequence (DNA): TGTGCCTCCAAACAGGGGGCTAATGGCTACACCTTC. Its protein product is CASKQGANGYTF.